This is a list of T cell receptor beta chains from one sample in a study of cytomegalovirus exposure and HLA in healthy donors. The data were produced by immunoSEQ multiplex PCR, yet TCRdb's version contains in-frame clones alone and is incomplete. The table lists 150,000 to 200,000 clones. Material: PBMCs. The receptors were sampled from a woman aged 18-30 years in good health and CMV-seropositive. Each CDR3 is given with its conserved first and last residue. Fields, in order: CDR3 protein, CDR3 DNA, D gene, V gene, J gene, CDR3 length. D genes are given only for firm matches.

CASKIQETQYF,TGCGCCAGCAAAATACAAGAGACCCAGTACTTC,-,TRBV5-1,TRBJ2-5,11
CASSQDSIAATAGNTIYF,TGCGCCAGCAGCCAAGATTCTATAGCAGCGACTGCTGGAAACACCATATATTTT,-,TRBV4-3,TRBJ1-3,18
CASSEARAQHF,TGTGCCAGCAGTGAAGCGCGGGCCCAGCATTTT,-,TRBV2,TRBJ1-5,11
CASSLRGGDEKLFF,TGTGCCAGCAGCTTACGGGGGGGAGACGAAAAACTGTTTTTT,-,TRBV7-9,TRBJ1-4,14
CASSLVQGDLHTF,TGTGCCAGCAGCTTAGTACAGGGGGATCTACACACCTTC,TRBD1,TRBV11-3,TRBJ1-2,13
CASSKQRHSGNTIYF,TGTGCCAGCAGCAAACAAAGACACTCTGGAAACACCATATATTTT,-,TRBV7-2,TRBJ1-3,15
CASSATVNTGELFF,TGTGCCAGCAGCGCGACAGTGAACACCGGGGAGCTGTTTTTT,-,TRBV5-5,TRBJ2-2,14
CASSADRGYGYTF,TGTGCCAGCAGTGCCGACAGGGGGTATGGCTACACCTTC,TRBD1,TRBV6-5,TRBJ1-2,13
CASSDQREVKDTQYF,TGTGCCAGCAGCGATCAGCGGGAGGTAAAAGATACGCAGTATTTT,TRBD2,TRBV9,TRBJ2-3,15
CASSVKLAGGLDTQYF,TGTGCCAGCAGTGTAAAACTAGCGGGAGGTCTAGATACGCAGTATTTT,TRBD2,TRBV2,TRBJ2-3,16
CASSFSGQYNEQFF,TGCGCCAGCAGTTTTAGCGGGCAATACAATGAGCAGTTCTTC,TRBD2,TRBV10-1,TRBJ2-1,14
CASSPWQGNTGELFF,TGTGCCAGCTCACCGTGGCAGGGGAACACCGGGGAGCTGTTTTTT,-,TRBV18,TRBJ2-2,15
CASSPPGQGTRSGNTIYF,TGTGCCAGCTCACCACCTGGACAGGGGACCCGCTCTGGAAACACCATATATTTT,TRBD1,TRBV18,TRBJ1-3,18
CAWTKEGGVKLFF,TGTGCCTGGACCAAGGAGGGGGGGGTAAAACTGTTTTTT,-,TRBV30,TRBJ1-4,13
CASRIRGNEKLFF,TGTGCCAGCAGGATCAGGGGGAATGAAAAACTGTTTTTT,TRBD1,TRBV6-5,TRBJ1-4,13
CASSLQTGATEAFF,TGTGCCAGTAGTCTTCAAACAGGGGCCACTGAAGCTTTCTTT,TRBD1,TRBV19,TRBJ1-1,14
CASREEVGETQYF,TGTGCCAGCAGGGAGGAGGTAGGGGAGACCCAGTACTTC,-,TRBV2,TRBJ2-5,13
CASSLPGEVYEQYF,TGTGCCAGCAGCTTACCGGGGGAGGTCTACGAGCAGTACTTC,-,TRBV5-8,TRBJ2-7,14
CASILAGVAYEQYF,TGTGCCAGCATACTAGCGGGAGTTGCGTACGAGCAGTACTTC,TRBD2,TRBV2,TRBJ2-7,14
CASRFGTTGLVETQYF,TGCGCCAGCAGATTTGGGACGACAGGGCTGGTAGAGACCCAGTACTTC,TRBD1,TRBV5-1,TRBJ2-5,16
CASSLAGGQETQYF,TGTGCCAGCAGCTTAGCTGGCGGCCAAGAGACCCAGTACTTC,-,TRBV7-9,TRBJ2-5,14
CASTRPGGRYGYTF,TGTGCCAGTACCCGCCCGGGGGGACGGTATGGCTACACCTTC,-,TRBV19,TRBJ1-2,14
CASSDPGVEQYF,TGTGCCAGCAGTGACCCAGGGGTCGAGCAGTACTTC,-,TRBV6-1,TRBJ2-7,12
CASSLVFAGAKESNQPQHF,TGTGCCAGCAGCTTAGTTTTCGCAGGGGCGAAGGAAAGCAATCAGCCCCAGCATTTT,-,TRBV7-9,TRBJ1-5,19
CASSTPSGKETQYF,TGCGCCAGCAGCACCCCGTCGGGAAAAGAGACCCAGTACTTC,-,TRBV5-1,TRBJ2-5,14
CASSLRGDSRTDTQYF,TGTGCCAGCAGCTTAAGGGGGGACAGCCGCACAGATACGCAGTATTTT,-,TRBV7-9,TRBJ2-3,16
CASRSTPNTGELFF,TGTGCCAGCAGATCCACACCGAACACCGGGGAGCTGTTTTTT,-,TRBV25-1,TRBJ2-2,14
CASSQLTGELFF,TGTGCCAGCAGTCAACTCACCGGGGAGCTGTTTTTT,-,TRBV27,TRBJ2-2,12
CASSEALTSASYNEQFF,TGTGCCAGCAGTGAAGCGCTTACTAGCGCCTCCTACAATGAGCAGTTCTTC,TRBD2,TRBV6-1,TRBJ2-1,17
CASSQVAGSSYNEQFF,TGCGCCAGCAGCCAGGTAGCGGGTAGCTCCTACAATGAGCAGTTCTTC,TRBD2,TRBV4-3,TRBJ2-1,16
CASSPLFAISYEQYF,TGCGCCAGCAGTCCCTTATTCGCGATCTCCTACGAGCAGTACTTC,-,TRBV4-1,TRBJ2-7,15
CASSVEQDIYGYTF,TGTGCCAGCAGCGTAGAACAGGATATCTATGGCTACACCTTC,-,TRBV9,TRBJ1-2,14
CAISDTGIYGYTF,TGTGCCATCAGTGATACAGGTATCTATGGCTACACCTTC,-,TRBV10-3,TRBJ1-2,13
CASRRGTGDEKLFF,TGTGCCAGCAGAAGAGGGACAGGGGATGAAAAACTGTTTTTT,TRBD1,TRBV27,TRBJ1-4,14
CASSPTGVNTEAFF,TGTGCCAGCAGCCCGACAGGGGTGAACACTGAAGCTTTCTTT,TRBD1,TRBV6-1,TRBJ1-1,14
CASNPRQPLNTEAFF,TGTGCCAGCAACCCGAGACAGCCCCTGAACACTGAAGCTTTCTTT,-,TRBV7-9,TRBJ1-1,15
CASSLGLAGPYEQYF,TGCGCCAGCAGCTTGGGACTAGCTGGTCCCTACGAGCAGTACTTC,TRBD2,TRBV5-1,TRBJ2-7,15
CASSWTGGDTEAFF,TGTGCCAGCAGTTGGACAGGGGGTGACACTGAAGCTTTCTTT,TRBD1,TRBV28,TRBJ1-1,14
CASTLGGGSEQFF,TGTGCCAGCACCCTAGGAGGGGGCAGTGAGCAGTTCTTC,-,TRBV2,TRBJ2-1,13
CASSPRGGNTIYF,TGTGCCAGCTCACCCCGAGGCGGAAACACCATATATTTT,-,TRBV18,TRBJ1-3,13
CASCSGRLIARDYGYTF,TGTGCCAGCTGCTCAGGCCGTTTAATAGCGAGGGACTATGGCTACACCTTC,-,TRBV5-6,TRBJ1-2,17
CASSEQGREQYF,TGTGCCAGCAGCGAACAGGGGAGAGAGCAGTACTTC,TRBD1,TRBV11-3,TRBJ2-7,12
CASSTGTGSTGELFF,TGCGCCAGCAGTACCGGGACAGGGAGTACCGGGGAGCTGTTTTTT,TRBD1,TRBV5-1,TRBJ2-2,15
CASSLASGPSYEQYF,TGTGCCAGCAGCCTAGCTAGCGGCCCCTCCTACGAGCAGTACTTC,TRBD2,TRBV5-4,TRBJ2-7,15
CASSILAGGTYNEQFF,TGTGCCAGCAGCATACTAGCGGGAGGAACCTACAATGAGCAGTTCTTC,TRBD2,TRBV7-9,TRBJ2-1,16
CASSLGAGMNTEAFF,TGCGCCAGCAGCTTGGGGGCAGGAATGAACACTGAAGCTTTCTTT,-,TRBV5-1,TRBJ1-1,15
CASSQDLREQFF,TGCGCCAGCAGCCAAGATCTCAGGGAGCAGTTCTTC,-,TRBV4-1,TRBJ2-1,12
CASSLGSREFF,TGTGCCAGCAGCTTAGGGTCCCGCGAGTTCTTC,-,TRBV7-2,TRBJ2-1,11
CASSFGSGRTYNEQFF,TGTGCCAGCAGCTTTGGTAGCGGGCGAACTTACAATGAGCAGTTCTTC,TRBD2,TRBV7-8,TRBJ2-1,16
CASSARQGWSVEQYF,TGTGCCAGTAGTGCTCGACAGGGATGGTCCGTCGAGCAGTACTTC,TRBD1,TRBV19,TRBJ2-7,15
CASTTPGYGYTF,TGTGCCAGCACAACACCAGGCTATGGCTACACCTTC,-,TRBV6-1,TRBJ1-2,12
CASSLDSSVPETQYF,TGTGCCAGCAGCTTGGATTCTAGCGTCCCGGAGACCCAGTACTTC,-,TRBV5-4,TRBJ2-5,15
CASSASTSFVRWDTQYF,TGTGCCAGCAGCGCCTCTACTAGCTTCGTGAGATGGGATACGCAGTATTTT,-,TRBV7-2,TRBJ2-3,17